The 13 T cell receptor beta chains presented below share a single source sample, sequenced in a study of T-cell reconstitution after alpha-beta-depleted transplantation in children. Using unique molecular identifiers, the investigators prepared the TCRbeta library. TCRdb recomputed calls from the PCR reads with MiXCR, one row per CDR3 protein. The data contain about 610,000 distinct CDR3 sequences, roughly a tenth of them singletons. Here the sequenced sample was PBMCs from the stem cell graft donor, taken from the stem cell graft. These TCRs come from a human donor who donated a stem cell graft to a child with acute myeloid leukemia.

In this sample, this clonotype turned up a few times. This chain uses TRBV24-1 with TRBJ2-3, with D uncertain. CDR3 size: 12 residues. From germline, CDR1 is KGHDR and CDR2 SFDVKD. The V and J ends lost 3 bases and 6 bases respectively, with 6 bases between them. CDR3 DNA: TGTGCCACCAGTGATCTCCCGGATACGCAGTATTTT. Translated: CATSDLPDTQYF.

Many counts were recorded for this clonotype. V is TRBV9 and J is TRBJ2-2, with D uncertain. Per the germline V gene, CDR1 is SGDLS and CDR2 is YYNGEE. The CDR3 has 16 residues. Trimming removed 0 bases at V and 0 bases at J, with 9 bases between. The CDR3 loop is CASSVVGRTNTGELFF. The DNA for the CDR3 is TGTGCCAGCAGCGTAGTGGGAAGGACGAACACCGGGGAGCTGTTTTTT.

DNA for the CDR3: TGTGCCAGCAGTCAGGACAGGGCGAACAATCAGCCCCAGCATTTT. This translates into CASSQDRANNQPQHF. The V gene is TRBV12-3 or TRBV12-4, the J gene TRBJ1-5, with 8 bases aligning to TRBD1. V lost 5 bases and J lost 3; bases outside the gene matches: 6. The CDR3 is made up of 15 amino acids.

This clonotype has ten or more counts. This chain uses TRBV29-1 with TRBJ2-5; D gene unclear. This CDR3 spans 14 amino acids. Germline V gene sequence: CDR1 SQVTM, CDR2 ANQGSEA. Trimming pared 1 base from V and 0 bases from J, leaving 9 bases between. The CDR3 DNA follows: TGCAGCGTTGAAGGCAGGACCCACCAAGAGACCCAGTACTTC. Translating gives CSVEGRTHQETQYF.

This clonotype has a count of ten or more. CDR3 DNA: TGTGCCACCAGCAGTGTTATTCCGGGACTAGAGCAGTACTTC. Protein sequence: CATSSVIPGLEQYF. The V call is TRBV15, the J call TRBJ2-7; TRBD2 aligns across 7 bases. V was pared by 3 bases and J by 7 bases, with 9 bases of the junction left unmatched. The CDR3 runs 14 residues. Per germline, CDR1 LNHNV and CDR2 YYDKDF (reference sequence).

This clonotype appeared a few times. The chain joins TRBV5-1 to TRBJ2-1; D unclear. Germline CDR1 and CDR2: SGHRS and YFSETQ. CDR3 length equals 15 residues. V was cut by 0 bases and J by 4 bases, with 11 bases left in between. The CDR3 DNA reads TGCGCCAGCAGCTTGGCGGTGGGATGGTACAATGAGCAGTTCTTC. Amino acids: CASSLAVGWYNEQFF.

This clonotype has at least ten counts. V gene TRBV6-4 combines with J gene TRBJ2-3; no reliable D call. V gave up 4 bases and J gave up 0 bases, with 11 bases separating them. The germline CDR1 and CDR2 sequences are MRHNA and SNTAGT. The length of the CDR3 is 15 residues. CDR3 protein: CASSVGSSSTDTQYF. CDR3 in DNA: TGTGCCAGCAGTGTTGGAAGCTCTAGCACAGATACGCAGTATTTT.

The chain carries TRBV7-2 and TRBJ2-5; 7 nucleotides align to TRBD2. Germline-derived CDR1 and CDR2 are SGHTA and FQGNSA. CDR3 length equals 14 residues. Germline trimming cut 3 bases from V and 4 bases from J; bases unmatched to any gene: 5. The CDR3, as DNA: TGTGCCAGCAGCTTTGGCGGGAGCGTAGAGACCCAGTACTTC. It codes for CASSFGGSVETQYF. Supplemented by reference TRBV7-2 and TRBJ2-5, the full variable domain reads GAGVSQSPSNKVTEKGKDVELRCDPISGHTALYWYRQSLGQGLEFLIYFQGNSAPDKSGLPSDRFSAERTGGSVSTLTIQRTQQEDSAVYLCASSFGGSVETQYFGPGTRLLVL.

This clonotype was seen more than once but under ten times. This chain links TRBV28 with TRBJ2-7; 8 bases are shared with TRBD1. The CDR3 is 16 residues long. Germline lookup yields CDR1 MDHEN and CDR2 SYDVKM. The J segment lost 3 bases and the V segment lost 5 bases, leaving 12 bases of the junction unmatched. The CDR3 DNA is TGTGCCAGCAGTCTCCATCCGGGACAGGCCCGCTACGAGCAGTACTTC. Translated, it gives CASSLHPGQARYEQYF.

This clonotype has just a few counts. The chain carries TRBV5-1 and TRBJ2-7; D call uncertain. From germline, CDR1 is SGHRS and CDR2 YFSETQ. Trimming took off 4 bases at V and 5 bases at J, with 16 bases between the two ends. This CDR3 contains 14 residues. The CDR3 loop is CASSETGSGNEQYF. The CDR3 DNA sequence: TGCGCCAGCAGCGAAACCGGGTCGGGTAACGAGCAGTACTTC.

This clonotype was seen ten or more times. V usage is TRBV20-1 and J usage is TRBJ2-7; D is uncertain. V lost 0 bases and J 9 bases, leaving 12 bases between the germline ends. Germline values: CDR1 DFQATT, CDR2 SNEGSKA (reference sequence). The CDR3 length is 12 residues. The CDR3 region is CSAREVAPSQYF. The CDR3 coding sequence is TGCAGTGCTAGAGAGGTGGCTCCGTCGCAGTACTTC.

The gene calls are TRBV7-9 and TRBJ1-4; 9 nucleotides agree with TRBD1. The CDR3 has 15 residues. CDR1 is SEHNR and CDR2 is FQNEAQ in the germline V gene (reference sequence). The junction had 5 bases not matched to a gene; V was cut back by 2 bases and J by 7 bases. CDR3 sequence (DNA): TGTGCCAGCAGCTTAAACAGGGGGCCTAGTGAAAAACTGTTTTTT. Its translation is CASSLNRGPSEKLFF.

This clonotype was picked up a small number of times. This rearrangement joins TRBV5-1 to TRBJ2-7, with D perhaps TRBD1 (5 bases). V was cut by 4 bases and J by 2 bases, with 10 bases left in between. This CDR3 has 13 amino acids. Germline CDR1 and CDR2: SGHRS and YFSETQ. DNA of the CDR3: TGCGCCAGCAGCCAGGACACGGCCTACGAGCAGTACTTC. This gives the protein CASSQDTAYEQYF. Full variable domain (outside the CDR3, taken from reference TRBV5-1 and TRBJ2-7): KAGVTQTPRYLIKTRGQQVTLSCSPISGHRSVSWYQQTPGQGLQFLFEYFSETQRNKGNFPGRFSGRQFSNSRSEMNVSTLELGDSALYLCASSQDTAYEQYFGPGTRLTVT.